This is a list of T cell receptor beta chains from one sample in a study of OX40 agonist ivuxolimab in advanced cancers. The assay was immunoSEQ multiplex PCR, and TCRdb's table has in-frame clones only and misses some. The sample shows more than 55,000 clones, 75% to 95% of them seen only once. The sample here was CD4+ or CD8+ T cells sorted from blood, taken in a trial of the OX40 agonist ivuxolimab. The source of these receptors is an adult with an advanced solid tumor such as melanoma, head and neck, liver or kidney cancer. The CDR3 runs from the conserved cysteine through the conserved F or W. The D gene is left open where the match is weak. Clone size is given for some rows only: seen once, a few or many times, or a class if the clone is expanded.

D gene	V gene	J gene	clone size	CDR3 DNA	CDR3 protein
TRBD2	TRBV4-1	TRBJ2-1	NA	TGCGCCAGCAGCCAAGAGCGAGGACTAGCGGGGGTCCAGGAGCAGTTCTTC	CASSQERGLAGVQEQFF
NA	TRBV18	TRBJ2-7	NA	TGTGCCAGCTCACCAGGCCAGTACTACGAGCAGTACTTC	CASSPGQYYEQYF
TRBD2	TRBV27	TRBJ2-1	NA	TGTGCCAGCAGTTTCCTAGCGGGAGGGCCGAGAGAGCAGTTCTTC	CASSFLAGGPREQFF
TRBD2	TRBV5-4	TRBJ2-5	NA	TGTGCCAGCAGCTTGGCGGGAGGCCTCCTCGGGGAGACCCAGTACTTC	CASSLAGGLLGETQYF
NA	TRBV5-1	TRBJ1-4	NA	TGCGCCAGCAAGAGTGAGGGAACAACTAATGAAAAACTGTTTTTT	CASKSEGTTNEKLFF
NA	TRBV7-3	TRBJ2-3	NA	TGTGCCAGCAGCTTATTGGGGGACAGCACAGATACGCAGTATTTT	CASSLLGDSTDTQYF
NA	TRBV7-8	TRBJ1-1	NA	TGTGCCAGCAGCTTCGGGCTGAACACTGAAGCTTTCTTT	CASSFGLNTEAFF
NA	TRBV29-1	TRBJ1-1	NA	TGCAGCGTTTGGGTTTTGGCGGGGGTCACTGAAGCTTTCTTT	CSVWVLAGVTEAFF
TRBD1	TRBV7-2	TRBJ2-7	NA	TGTGCCAGCAGCTTAGTGGAGGACAGGGGTTACGAGCAGTACTTC	CASSLVEDRGYEQYF
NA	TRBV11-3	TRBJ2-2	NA	TGTGCCAGCAGCCCTCCCGGGACGGGGACGAACACCGGGGAGCTGTTTTTT	CASSPPGTGTNTGELFF
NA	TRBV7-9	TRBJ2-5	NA	TGTGCCAGCACCTTAGGAACGGCAACGATGGGGGAGACCCAGTACTTC	CASTLGTATMGETQYF
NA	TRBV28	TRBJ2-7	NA	TGTGCCAGCAGCTTCGGGCCTACCGGCTCCTACGAGCAGTACTTC	CASSFGPTGSYEQYF
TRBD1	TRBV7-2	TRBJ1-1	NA	TGTGCCAGCAGCTTTACAGGGGGCTGGGCTTTCTTT	CASSFTGGWAFF
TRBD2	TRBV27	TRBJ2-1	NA	TGTGCCAGCACTAGCGGCAACAATGAGCAGTTCTTC	CASTSGNNEQFF
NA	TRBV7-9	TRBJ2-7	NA	TGTGCCAGCAGCTTAAACACGGGGACTCCCTACGAGCAGTACTTC	CASSLNTGTPYEQYF
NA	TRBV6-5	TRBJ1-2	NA	TGTGCCAGCAGTGACCGCTATGGCTACACCTTC	CASSDRYGYTF
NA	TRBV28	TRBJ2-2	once	TGTGCCAGCAGTTGGACCGATAACACCGGGGAGCTGTTTTTT	CASSWTDNTGELFF
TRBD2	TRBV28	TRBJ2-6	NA	TGTGCCCCAAGAAGGCTAGCGGGATTCCATGGGGCCAACGTCCTGACTTTC	CAPRRLAGFHGANVLTF
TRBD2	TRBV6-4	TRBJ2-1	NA	TGTGCCAGCGGACTAGCGGGAGGCCGGCGCTCCTACAATGAGCAGTTCTTC	CASGLAGGRRSYNEQFF
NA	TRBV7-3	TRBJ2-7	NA	TGTGCCAGCAGCTTAAAGCCTCCTCTAGGGGACCCAGTTAAACACTACGAGCAGTACTTC	CASSLKPPLGDPVKHYEQYF
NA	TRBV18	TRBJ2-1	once	TGTGCCAGCTCACCACCAATCTACAATGAGCAGTTCTTC	CASSPPIYNEQFF
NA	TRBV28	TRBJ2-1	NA	TGTGCCAGCAGCCCCGCGAACATATATGAGCAGTTCTTC	CASSPANIYEQFF
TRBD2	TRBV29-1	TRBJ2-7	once	TGCAGCGTTGAGGGTGCTGCGGGAGCGCGGCCCTACGAGCAGTACTTC	CSVEGAAGARPYEQYF
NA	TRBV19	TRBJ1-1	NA	TGTGCCACCACGAACAGGGAGATGAACACTGAAGCTTTCTTT	CATTNREMNTEAFF
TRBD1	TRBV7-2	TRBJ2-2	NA	TGTGCCAGCAGCTTATTAAGGGGGCGAGGGAACACCGGGGAGCTGTTTTTT	CASSLLRGRGNTGELFF
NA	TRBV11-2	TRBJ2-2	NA	TGTGCCAGCACCGCAGGAGCGCCTTACACCGGGGAGCTGTTTTTT	CASTAGAPYTGELFF
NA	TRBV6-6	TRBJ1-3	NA	TGTGCCAGCAGTCCAAGGCCGAGCTCTGGAAACACCATATATTTT	CASSPRPSSGNTIYF
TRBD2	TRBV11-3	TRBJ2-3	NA	TGTGCCAGCAGATCGGGACTAGCGGGAGCCCCAGATACGCAGTATTTT	CASRSGLAGAPDTQYF
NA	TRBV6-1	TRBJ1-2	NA	TGTGCCAGCAGTAGATACTATGGCTACACCTTC	CASSRYYGYTF
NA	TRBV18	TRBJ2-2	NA	TGTGCCAGCTCACCGGGCAGGTTGAACACCGGGGAGCTGTTTTTT	CASSPGRLNTGELFF
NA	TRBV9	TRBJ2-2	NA	TGTGCCAGCAGCGTAACCATCTACACCGGGGAGCTGTTTTTT	CASSVTIYTGELFF
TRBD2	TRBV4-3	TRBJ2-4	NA	TGCGCCAGCAGCCAGGCCGCCGGGACTAGCATTCAGTACTTC	CASSQAAGTSIQYF
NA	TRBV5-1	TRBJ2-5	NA	TGCGCCAGCAGCTTGGGGGGTAGCCAAGAGACCCAGTACTTC	CASSLGGSQETQYF
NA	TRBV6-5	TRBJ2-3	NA	TGTGCCAGCACCAAGAACTGGCGCACAGATACGCAGTATTTT	CASTKNWRTDTQYF
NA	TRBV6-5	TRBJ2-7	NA	TGTGCCAGCAGTTACTCACGGACGGGACCCTCCCGCGAGCAGTACTTC	CASSYSRTGPSREQYF
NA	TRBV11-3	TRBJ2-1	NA	TGTGCCAGCAGCTTAGAAGGGGGAATTCCCCCCAATGAGCAGTTCTTC	CASSLEGGIPPNEQFF
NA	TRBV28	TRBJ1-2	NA	TGTGCCAGCATCGACACGCTTGATGGCTACACCTTC	CASIDTLDGYTF
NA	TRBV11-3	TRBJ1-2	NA	TGTGCCAGCAGCTTGGCACGTACAGTCGCCTTC	CASSLARTVAF
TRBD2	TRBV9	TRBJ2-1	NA	TGTGCCAGCAGCGTACGGGGGGGATATTCAAATGAGCAGTTCTTC	CASSVRGGYSNEQFF
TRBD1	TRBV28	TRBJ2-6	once	TGTGCCAGCAAGAAGAGGGTGGGGACAGGGTTATCTGGGGCCAACGTCCTGACTTTC	CASKKRVGTGLSGANVLTF
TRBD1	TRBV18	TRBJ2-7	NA	TGTGCCAGCTCACCACAGGACAGGGGGCCTGAGCAGTACTTC	CASSPQDRGPEQYF
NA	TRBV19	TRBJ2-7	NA	TGTGCCAGTAGTATAGTAGGAGGAGCCTCCTACGAGCAGTACTTC	CASSIVGGASYEQYF
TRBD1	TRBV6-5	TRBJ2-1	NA	TGTGCCAGCAGTTTCCGGACAGGGTCCTACAATGAGCAGTTCTTC	CASSFRTGSYNEQFF
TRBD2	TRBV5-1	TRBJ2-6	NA	TGCGCCAGCAGCTTGGAAACTAGCGGGAGGCCTGGGGCCAACGTCCTGACTTTC	CASSLETSGRPGANVLTF
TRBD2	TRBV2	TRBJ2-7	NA	TGTGCCAGCTTCCGGCTAGCGGGAGTTGGTGAGCAGTACTTC	CASFRLAGVGEQYF
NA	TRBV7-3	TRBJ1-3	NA	TGTGCCAGCAGCTTAGGCCCGAGCTCTGGAAACACCATATATTTT	CASSLGPSSGNTIYF
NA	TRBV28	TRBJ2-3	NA	TGTGCCAGCAGTTCCGGACAGCTTACAGATACGCAGTATTTT	CASSSGQLTDTQYF
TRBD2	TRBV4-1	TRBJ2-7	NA	TGCGCCAGCAGCCCTCTTAGCGGGAGGGGTGAGCAGTACTTC	CASSPLSGRGEQYF
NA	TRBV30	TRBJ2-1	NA	TGTGCCTGGAGTGTAGGGTTAGCCAATGAGCAGTTCTTC	CAWSVGLANEQFF